This TCR beta chain was identified during a study of blood T cell repertoires in COVID-19. Across the whole study: There were acute and convalescent COVID-19 samples, and they came from the United States, Italy and Spain.

The CDR3 is 15 amino acids. V lost 4 bases and J lost 7, with 14 bases in between. The V gene's germline CDR1 is LNHDA and CDR2 SQIVND (reference sequence). Which cohort a participant joined came from the clinical history participants gave. Cohort 3 recovery required two negative PCRs, clearance, or symptom resolution. Per the original methods: The assay estimated nucleated cells by amplifying reference gene primers. Sequencing used immunoSEQ multiplex PCR; TCRdb keeps in-frame clones, though not all of them. The V and J calls and clone size come from that table; D and trimming were worked out from the DNA. The sample lists 180,000 or so clones, around 80% occurring once.

The chain links TRBV19 to TRBJ1-6, with a weak D call TRBD1 (6 bases). This TCR derives from a man over 45 who had recovered from COVID-19. The source material was PBMCs or T cells enriched from blood (not recorded which). As DNA, the CDR3 is TGTGCCAGTAGTACCGCCCAGGGGACCAATTCACCCCTCCACTTT. As protein: CASSTAQGTNSPLHF.